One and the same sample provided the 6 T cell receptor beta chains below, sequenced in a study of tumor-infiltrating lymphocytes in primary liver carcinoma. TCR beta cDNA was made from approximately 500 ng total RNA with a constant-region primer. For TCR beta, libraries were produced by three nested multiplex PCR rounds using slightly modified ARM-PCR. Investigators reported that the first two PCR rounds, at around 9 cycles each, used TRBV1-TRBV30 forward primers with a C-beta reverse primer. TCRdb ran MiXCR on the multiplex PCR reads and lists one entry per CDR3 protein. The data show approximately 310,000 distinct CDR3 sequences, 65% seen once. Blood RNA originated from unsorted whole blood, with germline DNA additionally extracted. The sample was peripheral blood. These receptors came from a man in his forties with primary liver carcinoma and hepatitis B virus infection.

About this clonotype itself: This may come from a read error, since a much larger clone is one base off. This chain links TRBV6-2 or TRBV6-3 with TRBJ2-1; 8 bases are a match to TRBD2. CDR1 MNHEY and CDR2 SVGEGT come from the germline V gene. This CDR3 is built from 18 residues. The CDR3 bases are TGTACCAGCAGTTACAGCCCCCCCGGGGGGGCCTTCTACAATGAGCAGTTCTTC. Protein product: CTSSYSPPGGAFYNEQFF.

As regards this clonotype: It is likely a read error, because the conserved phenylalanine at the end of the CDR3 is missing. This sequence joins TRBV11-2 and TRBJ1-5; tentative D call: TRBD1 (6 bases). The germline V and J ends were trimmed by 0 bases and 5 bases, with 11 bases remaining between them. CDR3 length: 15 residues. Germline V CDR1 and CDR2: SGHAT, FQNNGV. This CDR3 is CASSLDHGQHQPQHL. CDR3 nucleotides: TGTGCCAGCAGCTTAGATCACGGACAGCATCAGCCCCAGCATCTT.

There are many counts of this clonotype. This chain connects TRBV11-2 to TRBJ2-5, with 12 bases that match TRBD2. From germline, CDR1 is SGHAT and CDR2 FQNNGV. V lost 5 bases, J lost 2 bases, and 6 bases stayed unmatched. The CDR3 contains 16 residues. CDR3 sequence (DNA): TGTGCCAGCAGCCCTTGGACTAGCGGGAATCAAGAGACCCAGTACTTC. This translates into CASSPWTSGNQETQYF.

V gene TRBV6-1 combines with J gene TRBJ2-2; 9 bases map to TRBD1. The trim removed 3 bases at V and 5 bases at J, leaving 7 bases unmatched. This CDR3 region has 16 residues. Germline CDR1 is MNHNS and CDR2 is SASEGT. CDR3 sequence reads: CASSDDDRGKTGELFF. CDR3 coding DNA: TGTGCCAGCAGTGACGACGACAGGGGGAAGACCGGGGAGCTGTTTTTT.

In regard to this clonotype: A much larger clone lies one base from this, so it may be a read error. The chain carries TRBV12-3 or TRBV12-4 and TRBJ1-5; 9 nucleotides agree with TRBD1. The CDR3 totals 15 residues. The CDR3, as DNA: TGTGCCAGCAGCCCGACAGGGGGTGGCAATCAGTCCCAGCATTTT. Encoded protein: CASSPTGGGNQSQHF.

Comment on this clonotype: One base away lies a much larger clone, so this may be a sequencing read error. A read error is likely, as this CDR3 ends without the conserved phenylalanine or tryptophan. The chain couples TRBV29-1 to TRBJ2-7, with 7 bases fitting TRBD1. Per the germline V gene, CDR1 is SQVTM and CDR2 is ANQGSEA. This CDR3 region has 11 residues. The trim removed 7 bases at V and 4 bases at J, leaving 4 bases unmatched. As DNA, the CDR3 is TGCAGCGCTACACAGGGGTACGAGCAGTACTTA. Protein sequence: CSATQGYEQYL.